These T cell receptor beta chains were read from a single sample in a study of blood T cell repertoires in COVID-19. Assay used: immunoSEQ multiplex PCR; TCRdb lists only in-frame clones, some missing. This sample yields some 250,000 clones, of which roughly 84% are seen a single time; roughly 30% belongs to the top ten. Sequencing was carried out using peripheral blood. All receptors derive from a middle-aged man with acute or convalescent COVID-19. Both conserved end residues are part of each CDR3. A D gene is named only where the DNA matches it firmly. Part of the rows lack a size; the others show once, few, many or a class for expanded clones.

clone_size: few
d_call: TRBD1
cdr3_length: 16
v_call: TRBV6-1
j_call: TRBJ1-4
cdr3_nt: TGTGCCAGCAGTGAAAGGGTCGGACAGGGAGATGAAAAACTGTTTTTT
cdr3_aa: CASSERVGQGDEKLFF

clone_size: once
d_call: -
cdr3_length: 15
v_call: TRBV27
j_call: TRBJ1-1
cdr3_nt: TGTGCCAGCAGTGAATGGAGCGGGGGGAACACTGAAGCTTTCTTT
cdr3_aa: CASSEWSGGNTEAFF

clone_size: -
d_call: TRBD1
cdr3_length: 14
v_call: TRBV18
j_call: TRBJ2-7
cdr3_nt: TGTGCCAGCTCGGCCGGGACAGGGCATTACGAGCAGTACTTC
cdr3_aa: CASSAGTGHYEQYF

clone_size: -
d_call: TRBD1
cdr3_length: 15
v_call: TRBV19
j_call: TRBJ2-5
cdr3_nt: TGTGCCAGTAGTACCCGGACAGGGGGTGATGAGACCCAGTACTTC
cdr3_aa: CASSTRTGGDETQYF

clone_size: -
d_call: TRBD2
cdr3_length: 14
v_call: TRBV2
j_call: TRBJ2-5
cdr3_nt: TGTGCCAGCAGTGAAGGACTAGCGGGAGAGACCCAGTACTTC
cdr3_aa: CASSEGLAGETQYF

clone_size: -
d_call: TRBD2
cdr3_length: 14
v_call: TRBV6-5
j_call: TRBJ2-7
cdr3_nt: TGTGCCGGTAAAGCGGGAACTGGCTCCTACGAGCAGTACTTC
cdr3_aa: CAGKAGTGSYEQYF

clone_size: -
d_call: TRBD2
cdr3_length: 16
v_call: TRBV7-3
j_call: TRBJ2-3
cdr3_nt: TGTGCCAGCAGCCCGCGACTAGCGGCGAGGACAGATACGCAGTATTTT
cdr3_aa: CASSPRLAARTDTQYF

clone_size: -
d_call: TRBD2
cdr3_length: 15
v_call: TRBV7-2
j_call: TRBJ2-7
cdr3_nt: TGTGCCAGCAGCTTAGAAGGGACTACGTTATACGAGCAGTACTTC
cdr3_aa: CASSLEGTTLYEQYF

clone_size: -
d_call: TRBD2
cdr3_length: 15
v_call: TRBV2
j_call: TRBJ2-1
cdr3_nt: TGTGCCAGCAGGATAGCGGGAGGGCCTTACAATGAGCAGTTCTTC
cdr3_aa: CASRIAGGPYNEQFF

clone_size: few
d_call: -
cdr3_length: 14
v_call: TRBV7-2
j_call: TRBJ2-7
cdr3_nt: TGTGCCAGCAGCTTAGGTGGAGGCCTCTACGAGCAGTACTTC
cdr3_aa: CASSLGGGLYEQYF

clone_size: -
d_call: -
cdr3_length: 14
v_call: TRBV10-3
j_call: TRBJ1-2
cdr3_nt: TGTGCCATCAGTGAGGCAGGTGCTAACTATGGCTACACCTTC
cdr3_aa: CAISEAGANYGYTF

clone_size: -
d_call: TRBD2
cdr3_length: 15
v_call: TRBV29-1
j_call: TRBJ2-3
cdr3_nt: TGCAGCGTTGAAACTAGCGGGACCTACACAGATACGCAGTATTTT
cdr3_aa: CSVETSGTYTDTQYF

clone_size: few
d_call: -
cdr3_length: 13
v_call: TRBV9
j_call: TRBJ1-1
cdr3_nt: TGTGCCAGCAGCGTAGACTCCAACACTGAAGCTTTCTTT
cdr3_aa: CASSVDSNTEAFF

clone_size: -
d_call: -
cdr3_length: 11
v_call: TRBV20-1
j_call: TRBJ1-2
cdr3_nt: TGCAGTGCTAGTTTCAGGGGCGGCTACACCTTC
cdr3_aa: CSASFRGGYTF

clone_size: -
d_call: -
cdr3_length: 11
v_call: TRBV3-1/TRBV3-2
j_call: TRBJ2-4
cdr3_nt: TGTGCCAGCAGCCAAGGGGCCATTCAGTACTTC
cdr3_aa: CASSQGAIQYF

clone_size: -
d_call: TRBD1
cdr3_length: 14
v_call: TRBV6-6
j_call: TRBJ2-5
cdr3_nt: TGTGCCAGCAGACGGACAGGAGGACAAGAGACCCAGTACTTC
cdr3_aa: CASRRTGGQETQYF

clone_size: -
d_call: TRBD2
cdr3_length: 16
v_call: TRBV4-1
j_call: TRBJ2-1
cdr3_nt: TGCGCCAGCAGCCAAGGGCTAGCGGTACAATACAATGAGCAGTTCTTC
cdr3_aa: CASSQGLAVQYNEQFF

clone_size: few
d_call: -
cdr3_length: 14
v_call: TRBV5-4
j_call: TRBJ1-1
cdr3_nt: TGTGCCAGCAGCTTTGAACTCATGAACACTGAAGCTTTCTTT
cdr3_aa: CASSFELMNTEAFF

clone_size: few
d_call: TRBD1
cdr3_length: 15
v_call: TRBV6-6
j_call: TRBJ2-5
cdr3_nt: TGTGCCAGCAGTTACTCAAGGACAGGCGAGGAGACCCAGTACTTC
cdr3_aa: CASSYSRTGEETQYF

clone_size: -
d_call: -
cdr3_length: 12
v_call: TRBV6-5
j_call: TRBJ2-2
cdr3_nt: TGTGCCAGCAGGCGAGGGACCGGGGAGCTGTTTTTT
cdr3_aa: CASRRGTGELFF

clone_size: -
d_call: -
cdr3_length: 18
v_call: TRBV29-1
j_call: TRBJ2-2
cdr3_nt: TGCAGCGTTCAAGGGGGGGAGGCGGGCGGAATGAACACCGGGGAGCTGTTTTTT
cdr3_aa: CSVQGGEAGGMNTGELFF

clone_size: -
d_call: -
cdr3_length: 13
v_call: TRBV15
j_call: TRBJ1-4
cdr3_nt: TGTGCCACCAGCAGAGTTGGGGGCGAAAAACTGTTTTTT
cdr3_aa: CATSRVGGEKLFF

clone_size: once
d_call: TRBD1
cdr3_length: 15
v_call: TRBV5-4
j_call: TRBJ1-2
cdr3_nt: TGTGCCAGCAGTCGTAACTATCAGGGGGAAGCTGGCTACACCTTC
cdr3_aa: CASSRNYQGEAGYTF

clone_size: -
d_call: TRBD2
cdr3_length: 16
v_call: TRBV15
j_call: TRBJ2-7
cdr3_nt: TGTGCCACCAGCAGAGTCGCGGGAGGGTCCTCATACGAGCAGTACTTC
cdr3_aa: CATSRVAGGSSYEQYF

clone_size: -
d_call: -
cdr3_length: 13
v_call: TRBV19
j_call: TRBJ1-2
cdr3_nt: TGTGCCAGTAGTATGGTCATAGGGAGTGGCTACACCTTC
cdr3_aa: CASSMVIGSGYTF

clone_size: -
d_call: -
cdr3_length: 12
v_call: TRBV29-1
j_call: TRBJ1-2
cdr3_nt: TGCAGCGTTGGTTCAGGGTCTTCTGGCTACACCTTC
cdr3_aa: CSVGSGSSGYTF

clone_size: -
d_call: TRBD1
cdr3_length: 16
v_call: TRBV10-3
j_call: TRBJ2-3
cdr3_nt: TGTGCCATCACCCAAGGGCCGGGACAGGCCACAGATACGCAGTATTTT
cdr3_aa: CAITQGPGQATDTQYF

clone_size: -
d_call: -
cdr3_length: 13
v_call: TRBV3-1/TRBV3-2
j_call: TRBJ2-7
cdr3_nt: TGTGCCAGCAGCCGAACTTGGTTGGACGAGCAGTACTTC
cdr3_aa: CASSRTWLDEQYF

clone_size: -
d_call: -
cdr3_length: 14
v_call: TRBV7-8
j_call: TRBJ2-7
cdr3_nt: TGTGCCAGCAGCTTCCGACTAGGGCCCTACGAGCAGTACTTC
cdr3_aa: CASSFRLGPYEQYF

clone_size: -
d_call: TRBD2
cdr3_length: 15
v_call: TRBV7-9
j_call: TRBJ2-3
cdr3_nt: TGTGCCAGCAGCCTCGATGTCGGACTAGCGGGCGCGCAGTATTTT
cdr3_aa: CASSLDVGLAGAQYF

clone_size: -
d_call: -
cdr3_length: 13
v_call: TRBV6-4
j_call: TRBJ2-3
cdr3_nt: TGTGCCAGCAGTGAGGACTTCACAGATACGCAGTATTTT
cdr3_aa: CASSEDFTDTQYF

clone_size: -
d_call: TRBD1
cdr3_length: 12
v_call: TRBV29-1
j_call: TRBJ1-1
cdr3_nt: TGCAGCTTCCGGGACAGTGACACTGAAGCTTTCTTT
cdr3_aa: CSFRDSDTEAFF

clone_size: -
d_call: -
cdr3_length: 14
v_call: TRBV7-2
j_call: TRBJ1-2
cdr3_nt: TGTGCCAGCAGCTTAGAATGGCAGGCCTATGGCTACACCTTC
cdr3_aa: CASSLEWQAYGYTF

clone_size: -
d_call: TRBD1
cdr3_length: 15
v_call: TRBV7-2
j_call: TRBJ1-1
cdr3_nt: TGTGCCAGCAGCTTAGCTCAGAGGGGGCGGACTGAAGCTTTCTTT
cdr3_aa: CASSLAQRGRTEAFF

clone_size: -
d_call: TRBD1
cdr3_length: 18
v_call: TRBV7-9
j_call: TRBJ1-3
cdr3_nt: TGTGCCAGCAGCTCCCGGGACAGGGGGCCCCGTGATGGAAACACCATATATTTT
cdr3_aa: CASSSRDRGPRDGNTIYF

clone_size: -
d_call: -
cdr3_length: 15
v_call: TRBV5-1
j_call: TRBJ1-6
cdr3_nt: TGCGCCAGCAGCTTAGGAGGCACCGGTGGTTCACCCCTCCACTTT
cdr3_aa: CASSLGGTGGSPLHF

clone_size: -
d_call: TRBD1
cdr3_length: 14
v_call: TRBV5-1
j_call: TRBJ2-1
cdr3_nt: TGCGCCAGCAGCCAGGGACAGGGGTACAATGAGCAGTTCTTC
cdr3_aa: CASSQGQGYNEQFF

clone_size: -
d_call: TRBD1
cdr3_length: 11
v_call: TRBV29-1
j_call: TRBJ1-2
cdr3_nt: TGCAGCGTGGGACAGGGTAGGGGCTACACCTTC
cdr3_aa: CSVGQGRGYTF

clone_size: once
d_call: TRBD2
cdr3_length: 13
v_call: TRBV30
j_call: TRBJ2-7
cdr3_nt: TGTGCCTGGAGCTTCCGGGGGGAGGGCGAGCAGTACTTC
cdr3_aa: CAWSFRGEGEQYF

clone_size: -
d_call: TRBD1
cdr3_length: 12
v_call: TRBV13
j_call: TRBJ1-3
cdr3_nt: TGTGCCAGCAGCTTAGGGCCGGGACAGGGTCATTTT
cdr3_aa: CASSLGPGQGHF

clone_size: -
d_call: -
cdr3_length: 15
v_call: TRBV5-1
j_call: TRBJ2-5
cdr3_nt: TGCGCCAGCAGGCCAAGGGGCGCCCAGGGGGAGACCCAGTACTTC
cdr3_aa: CASRPRGAQGETQYF

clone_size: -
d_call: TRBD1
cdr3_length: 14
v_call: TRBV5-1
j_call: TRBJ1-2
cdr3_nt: TGCGCCAGCAGTAAGGACAGGGGCAACTATGGCTACACCTTC
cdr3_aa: CASSKDRGNYGYTF

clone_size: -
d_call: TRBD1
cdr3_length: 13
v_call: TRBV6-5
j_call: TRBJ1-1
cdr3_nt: TGTGCCAGCAAGAGGACAGGGAATACTGAAGCTTTCTTT
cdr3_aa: CASKRTGNTEAFF

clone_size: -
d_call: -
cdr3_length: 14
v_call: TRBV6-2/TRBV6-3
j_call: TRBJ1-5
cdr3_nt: TGTGCCAGCAGTGCTGCTAGTGGTAGCCAGCCCCAGCATTTT
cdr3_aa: CASSAASGSQPQHF

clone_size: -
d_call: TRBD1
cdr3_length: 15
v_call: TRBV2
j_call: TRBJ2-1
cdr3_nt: TGTGCCAGCAGGAGGGACAGGGGTACCTACAATGAGCAGTTCTTC
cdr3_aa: CASRRDRGTYNEQFF

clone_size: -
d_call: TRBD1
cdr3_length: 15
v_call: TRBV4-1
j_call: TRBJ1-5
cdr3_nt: TGCGCCAGCAGCCCCTTAGGGACAGGAGGGCAGCCCCAGCATTTT
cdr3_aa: CASSPLGTGGQPQHF

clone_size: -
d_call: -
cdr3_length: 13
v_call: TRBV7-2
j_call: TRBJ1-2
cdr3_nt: TGTGCCAGCAGCCCCTTCAACAGGGATGGCTACACCTTC
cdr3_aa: CASSPFNRDGYTF

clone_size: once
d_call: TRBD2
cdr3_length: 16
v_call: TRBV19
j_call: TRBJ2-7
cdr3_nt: TGTGCCGTCCGGGACGAGCTAGCGGGAGGGCCCGACGAGCAGTACTTC
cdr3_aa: CAVRDELAGGPDEQYF

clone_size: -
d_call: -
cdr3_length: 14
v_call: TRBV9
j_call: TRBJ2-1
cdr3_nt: TGTGCCAGCCCCTCGGCTAGCGTTTACAATGAGCAGTTCTTC
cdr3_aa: CASPSASVYNEQFF

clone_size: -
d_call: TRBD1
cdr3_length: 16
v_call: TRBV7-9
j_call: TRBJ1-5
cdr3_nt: TGTGCCAGCAGCTTGTATGATGGGACAGGGGGTCAGCCCCAGCATTTT
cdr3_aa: CASSLYDGTGGQPQHF

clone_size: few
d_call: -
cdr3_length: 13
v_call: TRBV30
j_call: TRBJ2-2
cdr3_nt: TGTGCCTGGAGAGAGTACTACACCGGGGAGCTGTTTTTT
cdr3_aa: CAWREYYTGELFF

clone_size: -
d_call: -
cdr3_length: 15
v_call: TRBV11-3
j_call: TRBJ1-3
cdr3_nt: TGTGCCAGCCAGCTTAGTGGTGACAATGGAAACACCATATATTTT
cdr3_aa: CASQLSGDNGNTIYF

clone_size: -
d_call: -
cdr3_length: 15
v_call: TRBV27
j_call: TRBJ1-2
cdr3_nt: TGTGCCAGCAGTACGCGGGTGGACGCAAACTATGGCTACACCTTC
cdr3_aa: CASSTRVDANYGYTF

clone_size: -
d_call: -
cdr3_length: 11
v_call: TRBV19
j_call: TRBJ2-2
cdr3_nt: TGTGCCAGTAGATCCTCCGGGGAGCTGTTTTTT
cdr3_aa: CASRSSGELFF

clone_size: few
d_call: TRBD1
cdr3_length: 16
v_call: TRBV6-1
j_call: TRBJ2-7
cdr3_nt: TGTGCCAGCAGTGAGGGTACAGGGGACAGCTCCTACGAGCAGTACTTC
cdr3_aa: CASSEGTGDSSYEQYF

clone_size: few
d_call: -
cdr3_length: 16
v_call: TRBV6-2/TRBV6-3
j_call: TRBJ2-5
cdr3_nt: TGTGCCAGCAGTTACTCCCCGGGGGAAAGGGAAGAGACCCAGTACTTC
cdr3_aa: CASSYSPGEREETQYF

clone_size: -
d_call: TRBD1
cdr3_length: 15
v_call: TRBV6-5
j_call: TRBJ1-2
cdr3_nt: TGTGCCAGCAGTTTCGGACAGGGCGGAGGCTATGGCTACACCTTC
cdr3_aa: CASSFGQGGGYGYTF

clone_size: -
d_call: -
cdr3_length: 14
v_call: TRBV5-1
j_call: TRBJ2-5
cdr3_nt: TGCGCCAGCAGCCTCACACTAGGAGGGGAGACCCAGTACTTC
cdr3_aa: CASSLTLGGETQYF

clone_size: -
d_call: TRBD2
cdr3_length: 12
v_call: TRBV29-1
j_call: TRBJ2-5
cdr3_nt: TGCAGCGTAGCGCGGGAGAGGGAGACCCAGTACTTC
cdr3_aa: CSVARERETQYF